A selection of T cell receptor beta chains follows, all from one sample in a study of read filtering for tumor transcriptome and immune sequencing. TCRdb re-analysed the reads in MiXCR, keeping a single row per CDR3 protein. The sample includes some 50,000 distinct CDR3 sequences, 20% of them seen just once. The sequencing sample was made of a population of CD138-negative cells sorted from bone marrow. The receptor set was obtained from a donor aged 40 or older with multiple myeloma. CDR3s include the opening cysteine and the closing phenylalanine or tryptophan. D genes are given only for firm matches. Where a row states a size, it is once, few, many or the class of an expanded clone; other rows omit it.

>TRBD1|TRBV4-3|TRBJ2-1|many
CASSQRDRGYGEQFF
TGCGCCAGCAGCCAACGGGACAGGGGATACGGTGAGCAGTTCTTC
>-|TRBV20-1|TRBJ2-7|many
CSARDGGLSSEQYF
TGCAGTGCTAGAGACGGAGGATTATCAAGCGAGCAGTACTTC
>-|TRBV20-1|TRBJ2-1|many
CSAVERDSSYNEQFF
TGCAGTGCCGTGGAGCGCGACAGCTCCTACAATGAGCAGTTCTTC
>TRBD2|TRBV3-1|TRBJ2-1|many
CASSQTSGYNEQFF
TGTGCCAGCAGCCAGACTAGCGGCTACAATGAGCAGTTCTTC
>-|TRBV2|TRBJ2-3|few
CASRRTARADTQYF
TGTGCCAGCAGGAGGACTGCTCGGGCAGATACGCAGTATTTT
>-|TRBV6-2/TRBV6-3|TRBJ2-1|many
CASSLTRNEQFF
TGTGCCAGCAGCCTCACTAGGAATGAGCAGTTCTTC
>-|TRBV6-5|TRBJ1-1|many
CASSSRGRNTEAFF
TGTGCCAGCAGTTCCCGGGGTAGGAACACTGAAGCTTTCTTT
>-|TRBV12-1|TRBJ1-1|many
CASTDRVDVMNTEAFF
TGTGCCAGCACAGACAGGGTCGACGTTATGAACACTGAAGCTTTCTTT
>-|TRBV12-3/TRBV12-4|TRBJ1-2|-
CASSLLAIANYGYTF
TGTGCCAGCAGTTTATTGGCCATAGCTAACTATGGCTACACCTTC
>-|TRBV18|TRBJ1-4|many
CASSPTALGSTNEKLFF
TGTGCCAGCTCACCAACGGCACTGGGGTCAACTAATGAAAAACTGTTTTTT
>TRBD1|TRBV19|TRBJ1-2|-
CACSSELDRGWGYTF
TGTGCCTGTTCTAGCGAGCTGGACAGGGGATGGGGCTACACCTTC
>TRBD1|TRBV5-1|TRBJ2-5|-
CASSALGQGGQETQYF
TGCGCCAGCAGCGCCCTGGGACAGGGGGGACAAGAGACCCAGTACTTC
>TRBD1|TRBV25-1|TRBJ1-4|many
CASSEGPRTGSEKLFF
TGTGCCAGCAGTGAAGGCCCTAGGACAGGGAGCGAAAAACTGTTTTTT
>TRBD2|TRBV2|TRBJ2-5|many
CASNGGSGGRETQYF
TGTGCCAGCAATGGGGGATCGGGGGGGAGAGAGACCCAGTACTTC
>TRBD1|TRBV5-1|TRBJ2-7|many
CASSFGQEDYEQYF
TGCGCCAGCAGCTTTGGACAGGAAGACTACGAGCAGTACTTC
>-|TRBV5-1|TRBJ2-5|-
CASSLAETQYF
TGCGCCAGCAGCTTGGCAGAGACCCAGTACTTC
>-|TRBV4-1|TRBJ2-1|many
CASSQEGRRNSYNEQFF
TGCGCCAGCAGCCAAGAAGGTCGGCGGAACTCCTACAATGAGCAGTTCTTC
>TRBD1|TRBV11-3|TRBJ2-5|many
CASSPGTGQETQYF
TGTGCCAGCAGCCCAGGGACAGGCCAAGAGACCCAGTACTTC
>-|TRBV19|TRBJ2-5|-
CASSMSDIQETQYF
TGTGCCAGTAGTATGTCGGACATTCAAGAGACCCAGTACTTC
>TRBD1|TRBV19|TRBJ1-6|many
CASSIEGTGVYNSPLHF
TGTGCCAGTAGTATAGAGGGGACAGGGGTTTATAATTCACCCCTCCACTTT
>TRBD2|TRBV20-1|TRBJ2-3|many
CSASTVGRLAGGPDTDTQYF
TGCAGTGCTAGTACAGTTGGGAGGCTAGCGGGAGGGCCCGATACAGATACGCAGTATTTT
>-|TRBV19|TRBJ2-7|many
CASSMPRGAHEQYF
TGTGCCAGTAGTATGCCCCGGGGGGCCCACGAGCAGTACTTC
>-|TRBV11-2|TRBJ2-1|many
CASSLGQIYNEQFF
TGTGCCAGCAGCTTAGGACAGATTTACAATGAGCAGTTCTTC
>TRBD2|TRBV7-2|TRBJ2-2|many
CASSDGLAGGTGELFF
TGTGCCAGCAGCGACGGACTAGCGGGAGGCACCGGGGAGCTGTTTTTT
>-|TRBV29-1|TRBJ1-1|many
CSVVTPPHFSNTEAFF
TGCAGCGTTGTTACACCACCCCATTTTTCTAACACTGAAGCTTTCTTT
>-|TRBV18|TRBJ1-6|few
CASSPTNSPLHF
TGTGCCAGCTCACCAACTAATTCACCCCTCCACTTT
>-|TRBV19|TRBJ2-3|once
CASSPLGGRGPDTDTQYF
TGTGCCAGTAGTCCTCTGGGGGGGAGGGGGCCCGACACAGATACGCAGTATTTT
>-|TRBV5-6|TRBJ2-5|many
CASSLTGLETQYF
TGTGCCAGCAGCTTGACAGGGTTGGAGACCCAGTACTTC
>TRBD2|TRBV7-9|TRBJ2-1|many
CAISLLAGVEQFF
TGTGCCATCTCATTGCTAGCGGGAGTTGAGCAGTTCTTC
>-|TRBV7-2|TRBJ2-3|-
CASSFLSALDTQYF
TGTGCCAGCAGCTTCCTATCTGCGTTAGATACGCAGTATTTT
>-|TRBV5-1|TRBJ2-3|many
CASSPLKDLTDTQYF
TGCGCCAGCAGCCCGCTCAAGGACCTCACAGATACGCAGTATTTT
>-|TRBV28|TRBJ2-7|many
CASVTGAPRYEQYF
TGTGCCAGTGTAACGGGGGCTCCAAGGTACGAGCAGTACTTC
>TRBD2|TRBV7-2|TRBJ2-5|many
CASSHAGGETQYF
TGTGCCAGCAGCCACGCGGGAGGGGAGACCCAGTACTTC
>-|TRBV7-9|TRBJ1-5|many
CASSPLDQPQHF
TGTGCCAGCAGCCCCCTCGATCAGCCCCAGCATTTT
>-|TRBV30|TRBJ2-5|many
CAWSWARGWRQETQYF
TGTGCCTGGAGTTGGGCCCGCGGTTGGAGGCAAGAGACCCAGTACTTC
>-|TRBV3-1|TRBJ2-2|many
CASSPNTGELFF
TGTGCCAGCAGCCCCAACACCGGGGAGCTGTTTTTT
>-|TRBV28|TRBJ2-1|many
CASRFLRSSYNEQFF
TGTGCCAGCAGATTTCTCAGGAGCTCCTACAATGAGCAGTTCTTC
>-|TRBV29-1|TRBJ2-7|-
CSVEIGATLYEQYF
TGCAGCGTGGAGATAGGGGCCACCCTTTACGAGCAGTACTTC
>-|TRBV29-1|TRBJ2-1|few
CSSHSGIPGYNEQFF
TGCAGCTCTCACAGTGGGATACCCGGTTACAATGAGCAGTTCTTC
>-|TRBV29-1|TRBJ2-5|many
CSVEWGLETQYF
TGCAGCGTGGAGTGGGGCCTGGAGACCCAGTACTTC
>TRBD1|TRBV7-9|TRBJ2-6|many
CASSLGTDLSGANVLTF
TGTGCCAGCAGCCTAGGGACAGACCTCTCTGGGGCCAACGTCCTGACTTTC
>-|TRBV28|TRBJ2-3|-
CASSPAQIASDTQYF
TGTGCCAGCAGCCCAGCCCAGATCGCTTCCGATACGCAGTATTTT
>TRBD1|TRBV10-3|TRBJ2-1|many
CAIKGASAYNEQFF
TGTGCCATCAAGGGGGCTAGTGCCTACAATGAGCAGTTCTTC
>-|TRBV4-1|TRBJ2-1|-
CASSHRTVYGEQFF
TGCGCCAGCAGCCACCGGACAGTCTACGGTGAGCAGTTCTTC
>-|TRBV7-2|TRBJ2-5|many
CASSWGGVETQYF
TGTGCCAGCAGCTGGGGCGGGGTTGAGACCCAGTACTTC
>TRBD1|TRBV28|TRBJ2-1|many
CASKQGATGNEQFF
TGTGCCAGCAAACAGGGGGCAACTGGTAATGAGCAGTTCTTC
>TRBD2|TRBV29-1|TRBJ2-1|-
CSVRLAGSNEQFF
TGCAGCGTCCGACTAGCGGGATCCAATGAGCAGTTCTTC
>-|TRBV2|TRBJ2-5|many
CASEKDRQETQYF
TGTGCCAGCGAAAAGGACAGACAAGAGACCCAGTACTTC
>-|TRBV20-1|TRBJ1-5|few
CSATVSNQPQHF
TGCAGTGCTACAGTGAGCAATCAGCCCCAGCATTTT
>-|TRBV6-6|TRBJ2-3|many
CASSYIVDTQYF
TGTGCCAGCAGTTATATAGTGGATACGCAGTATTTT
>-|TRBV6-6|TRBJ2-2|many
CASSYVRVDTGELFF
TGTGCCAGCAGTTATGTTAGGGTCGACACCGGGGAGCTGTTTTTT
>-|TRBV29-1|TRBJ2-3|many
CSVDRLESQQYF
TGCAGCGTTGACAGACTAGAATCGCAGCAGTATTTT